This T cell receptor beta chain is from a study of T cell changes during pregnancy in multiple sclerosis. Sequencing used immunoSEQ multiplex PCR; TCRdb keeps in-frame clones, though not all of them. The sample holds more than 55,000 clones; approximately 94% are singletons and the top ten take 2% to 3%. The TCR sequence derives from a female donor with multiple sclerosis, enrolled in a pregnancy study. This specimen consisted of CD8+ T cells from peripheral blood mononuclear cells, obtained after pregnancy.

The CDR3 spells CASSDEVGEDNEKLFF. The CDR3 region has the DNA TGTGCCAGCAGCGACGAAGTGGGGGAGGATAATGAAAAACTGTTTTTT. This chain links TRBV5-8 with TRBJ1-4, with a weak D call TRBD1 (5 bases). In germline, CDR1 is SGHTS, CDR2 YDEGEE. Trimming removed 4 bases at V and 4 bases at J, with 17 bases between. The length of the CDR3 is 16 residues.